What follows are 21 T cell receptor beta chains derived from one specimen sequenced in a study of shared T cell receptors in the human thymus. Method: immunoSEQ multiplex PCR; TCRdb's copy keeps in-frame clones and lacks some. Of more than 550,000 clones listed, around 87% are singletons. These same data were also listed under a study on human thymus T cells.

The sequenced sample was thymocytes. These receptors all come from a boy younger than two with a congenital heart defect.

The V gene is TRBV27, the J gene TRBJ2-7; tentatively, D is TRBD1 (6 bases). Germline values: CDR1 MNHEY, CDR2 SMNVEV (reference sequence). Trimming cost V 4 bases and J 0 bases, with 19 bases left between them. The CDR3 contains 17 residues. As DNA, the CDR3 is TGTGCCAGCAGTTCCAACCTTCATGCGGACAGCTCCTACGAGCAGTACTTC. This sequence encodes CASSSNLHADSSYEQYF.

This rearrangement joins TRBV7-2 to TRBJ1-2; 9 bases match TRBD1. V gave up 5 bases and J gave up 7 bases; unmatched junction bases: 11. The CDR3 length is 15 residues. Per the germline V gene, CDR1 is SGHTA and CDR2 is FQGNSA. The CDR3 DNA sequence: TGTGCCAGCAGCACATACCCGGACAGGGGCGTTGGCTACACCTTC. Translating it yields CASSTYPDRGVGYTF.

The rearrangement joins TRBV28 to TRBJ2-7; no definite D call. The CDR3 spans 12 residues. Germline values: CDR1 MDHEN, CDR2 SYDVKM. Trimming removed 5 bases at V and 2 bases at J, with 7 bases between. CDR3 nucleotides: TGTGCCAGCAGTCCCTCTCCCTACGAGCAGTACTTC. Protein product: CASSPSPYEQYF.

The DNA for the CDR3 is TGTGCCAGCAGCTGGGGGGACAGGGGTCTCTCTAGCTGGCACTATGGCTACACCTTC. Translated: CASSWGDRGLSSWHYGYTF. The V call is TRBV5-6, the J call TRBJ1-2, with 10 bases that match TRBD1. There are 19 residues in the CDR3. Germline-derived CDR1 and CDR2 are SGHDT and YYEEEE. With 3 bases clipped from V and 3 bases from J, the junction kept 17 bases outside the gene matches.

This chain joins TRBV9 and TRBJ1-4; no reliable D call. This CDR3 region has 15 residues. Trimming shortened V by 0 bases and J by 6 bases, and 12 bases separated the two germline ends. Germline values: CDR1 SGDLS, CDR2 YYNGEE. CDR3 sequence: CASSVGRGFDEKLFF. CDR3 nucleotides: TGTGCCAGCAGCGTAGGTAGAGGCTTTGATGAAAAACTGTTTTTT.

This sequence joins TRBV10-2 and TRBJ2-5; perhaps TRBD2 as D (5 bases). Trimming took 6 bases from V and 5 from J, leaving 22 bases between them. CDR1 is WSHSY, CDR2 SAAADI, per germline. This CDR3 has 16 residues. The CDR3 coding sequence is TGCGCCAGCAGGGCGGAGCGGAACGCGCCGGGGGAGACCCAGTACTTC. Amino acid sequence: CASRAERNAPGETQYF.

In its sample, this clone was seen once. This chain joins TRBV15 and TRBJ1-4; D remains ambiguous. Between the trimmed V and J ends, which lost 8 bases and 5 bases, there was a span of 15 bases. The CDR3 runs to 14 residues. Germline V gene lookup returns CDR1 LNHNV and CDR2 YYDKDF (reference sequence). The CDR3 here is CATGSGIVNEKLFF. The CDR3 nucleotides read TGTGCCACCGGGTCGGGGATCGTCAATGAAAAACTGTTTTTT.

The table lists this clone with a count of one. The chain carries TRBV18 and TRBJ2-5; D gene uncertain. V lost 4 bases and J 0 bases, leaving 3 bases between the germline ends. The CDR3 loop spans 12 amino acids. Germline CDR1 and CDR2: KGHSH and LQKENI. CDR3 bases: TGTGCCAGCTCACTAAACCAAGAGACCCAGTACTTC. This codes for CASSLNQETQYF.

The chain is built from TRBV5-8 and TRBJ2-7, with 10 bases lining up with TRBD1. The CDR3 covers 17 residues. CDR1 and CDR2 (germline): SGHTS, YDEGEE. The ends lost 1 base at V and 4 bases at J; junction bases unmatched: 11. Here the CDR3 reads CASSLTPPGQGPYEQYF. DNA for the CDR3: TGTGCCAGCAGCTTGACTCCTCCGGGACAGGGGCCGTACGAGCAGTACTTC.

The table lists this clone with a count of one. This chain joins TRBV5-1 and TRBJ2-5; 12 nucleotides agree with TRBD1. CDR3 size: 16 residues. The germline V gene encodes CDR1 SGHRS and CDR2 YFSETQ. J was trimmed by 4 bases and V by 2 bases; bases with no gene match: 6. CDR3 sequence: CASSLGGDRGRETQYF. The CDR3 DNA follows: TGCGCCAGCAGCTTAGGTGGGGACAGGGGGCGAGAGACCCAGTACTTC.

This clone was picked up a small number of times. J is TRBJ1-6 and V is TRBV5-6; no clear D. Germline V gene data show CDR1 as SGHDT and CDR2 as YYEEEE. The CDR3 has 14 amino acids. V dropped 4 bases and J dropped 10 bases, with 15 bases sitting between them. The CDR3 reads CASSNPRGLSPLHF. In nucleotides, the CDR3 is TGTGCCAGCAGCAACCCGCGAGGGCTCTCACCCCTCCACTTT.

This clone was seen a single time. The chain links TRBV2 to TRBJ1-1; D is unclear. V dropped 9 bases and J dropped 0 bases, with 8 bases sitting between them. The germline gives CDR1 SNHLY, CDR2 FYNNEI. The CDR3 is made up of 12 amino acids. This CDR3 is CARKQLNTEAFF. The CDR3 DNA reads as TGTGCCAGAAAACAGCTGAACACTGAAGCTTTCTTT. The full variable domain, completed using reference TRBV2 and TRBJ1-1, is EPEVTQTPSHQVTQMGQEVILRCVPISNHLYFYWYRQILGQKVEFLVSFYNNEISEKSEIFDDQFSVERPDGSNFTLKIRSTKLEDSAMYFCARKQLNTEAFFGQGTRLTVV.

CDR3 bases: TGCGCCAGCCGAAAGGGACAGGGGCCATCTGATCCTCAAGACACTGAAGCTTTCTTT. Its translation: CASRKGQGPSDPQDTEAFF. The chain couples TRBV5-1 to TRBJ1-1, with 10 bases identical to TRBD1. Germline V gene data show CDR1 as SGHRS and CDR2 as YFSETQ. V was pared by 7 bases and J by 3 bases, with 21 bases of the junction left unmatched. The CDR3 covers 19 residues.

V gene TRBV14 combines with J gene TRBJ1-4, with TRBD1 matching 7 bases. The CDR3 contains 23 residues. CDR1 is SGHDN and CDR2 is FVKESK in the germline V gene. After removal of 0 bases from V and 0 bases from J, the junction contained 22 bases not matched to a gene. CDR3 bases: TGTGCCAGCAGCCAAGACCCTCCTTCGACAGGGATGGGTCGTGGTCCAACTAATGAAAAACTGTTTTTT. Translating it yields CASSQDPPSTGMGRGPTNEKLFF.

The chain carries TRBV5-1 and TRBJ2-1, with TRBD1 matching over 7 bases. J lost 5 bases, V lost 4 bases, and 3 bases had no gene match. The CDR3 consists of 13 residues. Germline V gene sequence: CDR1 SGHRS, CDR2 YFSETQ. In nucleotides, the CDR3 is TGCGCCAGCAGCATCGGACAGGACAATGAGCAGTTCTTC. This sequence encodes CASSIGQDNEQFF. Based on the CDR3 plus reference TRBV5-1 and TRBJ2-1, the full variable domain is KAGVTQTPRYLIKTRGQQVTLSCSPISGHRSVSWYQQTPGQGLQFLFEYFSETQRNKGNFPGRFSGRQFSNSRSEMNVSTLELGDSALYLCASSIGQDNEQFFGPGTRLTVL.

This clone was detected once. The chain is built from TRBV5-4 and TRBJ2-2; D perhaps matches TRBD1 (6 bases). V lost 4 bases and J 0 bases, leaving 13 bases between the germline ends. Germline values: CDR1 SGHNT, CDR2 YYREEE (reference sequence). This CDR3 contains 16 residues. This chain's CDR3 is CASSLQGFANTGELFF. The CDR3 nucleotides read TGTGCCAGCAGCCTACAGGGTTTCGCGAACACCGGGGAGCTGTTTTTT.

The chain uses TRBV27 and TRBJ2-3, with D possibly being TRBD2 (5 bases). Trimming left V 5 bases short and J 0 bases short, with 12 bases between. CDR3 length: 15 residues. CDR1 is MNHEY, CDR2 SMNVEV, per germline (reference sequence). CDR3 loop: CASSKDSSSTDTQYF. As DNA, the CDR3 is TGTGCCAGCAGTAAGGACTCTTCTAGCACAGATACGCAGTATTTT.

The chain couples TRBV5-4 to TRBJ2-1, with a weak D call TRBD2 (6 bases). Trimming took off 3 bases at V and 0 bases at J, with 10 bases between the two ends. This CDR3 is 15 amino acids long. The germline V gene encodes CDR1 SGHNT and CDR2 YYREEE (reference sequence). In DNA form, the CDR3 reads TGTGCCAGCAGCTATAGCGGAGACTCCTACAATGAGCAGTTCTTC. This codes for CASSYSGDSYNEQFF.

V and J are TRBV28 and TRBJ2-2; 9 bases map to TRBD2. The CDR3 contains 17 residues. V trimming: 7 bases; J trimming: 2 bases; junction bases outside the gene matches: 11. Germline-derived CDR1 and CDR2 are MDHEN and SYDVKM. The CDR3 sequence is CASITAGTSFNTGELFF. The CDR3 bases are TGTGCCAGCATTACCGCCGGGACTAGCTTTAACACCGGGGAGCTGTTTTTT.

CDR3 coding DNA: TGTGCCAGCAGGCCCGGACAGACCTACGAGCAGTACTTC. Translating it yields CASRPGQTYEQYF. The chain carries TRBV6-5 and TRBJ2-7, with D perhaps TRBD1 (6 bases). The V gene lost 6 bases and the J gene lost 2 bases, with 11 bases spanning the gap. CDR3 length: 13 amino acids. Per the germline V gene, CDR1 is MNHEY and CDR2 is SVGAGI.

Here the CDR3 reads CATSARRSSYEQYF. CDR3 coding DNA: TGTGCCACCAGCGCCCGGCGGAGCTCCTACGAGCAGTACTTC. The chain links TRBV15 to TRBJ2-7, with D unclear. Trimming stripped 5 bases from V and 0 bases from J, with 11 bases between. From germline, CDR1 is LNHNV and CDR2 YYDKDF (reference sequence). This CDR3 is 14 amino acids long.